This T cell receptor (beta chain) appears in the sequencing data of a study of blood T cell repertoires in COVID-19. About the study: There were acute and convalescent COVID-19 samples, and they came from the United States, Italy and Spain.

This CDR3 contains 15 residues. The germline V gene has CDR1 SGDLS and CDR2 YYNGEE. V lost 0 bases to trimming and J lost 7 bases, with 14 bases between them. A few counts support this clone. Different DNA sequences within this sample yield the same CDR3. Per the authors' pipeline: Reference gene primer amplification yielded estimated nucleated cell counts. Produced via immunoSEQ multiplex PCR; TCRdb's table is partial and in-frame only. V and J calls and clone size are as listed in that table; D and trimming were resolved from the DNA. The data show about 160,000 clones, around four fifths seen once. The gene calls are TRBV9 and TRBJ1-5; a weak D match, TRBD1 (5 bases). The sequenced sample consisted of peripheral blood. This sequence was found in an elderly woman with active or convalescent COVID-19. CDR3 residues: CASSVGAGLGQPQHF. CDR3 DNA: TGTGCCAGCAGCGTAGGCGCAGGGCTTGGCCAGCCCCAGCATTTT. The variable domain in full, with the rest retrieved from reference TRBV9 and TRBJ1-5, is DSGVTQTPKHLITATGQRVTLRCSPRSGDLSVYWYQQSLDQGLQFLIQYYNGEERAKGNILERFSAQQFPDLHSELNLSSLELGDSALYFCASSVGAGLGQPQHFGDGTRLSIL.